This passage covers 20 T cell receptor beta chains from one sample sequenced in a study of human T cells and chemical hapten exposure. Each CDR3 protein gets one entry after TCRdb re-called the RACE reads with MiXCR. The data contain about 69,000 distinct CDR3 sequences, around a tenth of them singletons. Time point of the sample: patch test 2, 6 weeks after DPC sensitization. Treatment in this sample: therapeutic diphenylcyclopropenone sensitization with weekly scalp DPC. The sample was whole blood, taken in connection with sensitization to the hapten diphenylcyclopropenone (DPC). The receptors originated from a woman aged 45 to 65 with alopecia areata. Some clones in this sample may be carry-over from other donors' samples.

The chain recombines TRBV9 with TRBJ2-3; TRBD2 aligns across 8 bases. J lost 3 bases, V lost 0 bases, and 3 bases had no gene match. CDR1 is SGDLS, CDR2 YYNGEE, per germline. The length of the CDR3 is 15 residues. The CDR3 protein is CASSVDPGGTDTQYF. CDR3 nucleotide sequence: TGTGCCAGCAGCGTAGATCCGGGAGGGACAGATACGCAGTATTTT.

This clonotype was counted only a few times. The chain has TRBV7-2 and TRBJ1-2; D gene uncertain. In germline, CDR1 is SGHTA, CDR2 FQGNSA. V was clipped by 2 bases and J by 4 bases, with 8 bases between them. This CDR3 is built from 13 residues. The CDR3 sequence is CASSLWTVYGYTF. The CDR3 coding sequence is TGTGCCAGCAGCTTATGGACGGTCTATGGCTACACCTTC.

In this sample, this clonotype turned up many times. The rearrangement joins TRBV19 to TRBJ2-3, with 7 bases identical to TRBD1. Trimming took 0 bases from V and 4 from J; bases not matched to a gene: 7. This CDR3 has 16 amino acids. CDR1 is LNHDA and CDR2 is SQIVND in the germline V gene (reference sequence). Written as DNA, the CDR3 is TGTGCCAGTAGTATAGAACGACGACAGGGCGCAGATACGCAGTATTTT. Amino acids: CASSIERRQGADTQYF.

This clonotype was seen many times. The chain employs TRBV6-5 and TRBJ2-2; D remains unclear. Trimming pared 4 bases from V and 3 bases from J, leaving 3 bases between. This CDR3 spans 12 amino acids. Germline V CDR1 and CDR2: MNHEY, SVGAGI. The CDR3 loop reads CASSSYTGELFF. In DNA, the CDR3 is TGTGCCAGCAGTTCTTACACCGGGGAGCTGTTTTTT.

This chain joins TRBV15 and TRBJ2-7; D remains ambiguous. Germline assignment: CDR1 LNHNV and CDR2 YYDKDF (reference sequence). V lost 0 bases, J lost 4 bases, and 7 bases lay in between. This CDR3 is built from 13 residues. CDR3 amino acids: CATSRDPQYEQYF. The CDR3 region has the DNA TGTGCCACCAGCAGAGATCCTCAGTACGAGCAGTACTTC.

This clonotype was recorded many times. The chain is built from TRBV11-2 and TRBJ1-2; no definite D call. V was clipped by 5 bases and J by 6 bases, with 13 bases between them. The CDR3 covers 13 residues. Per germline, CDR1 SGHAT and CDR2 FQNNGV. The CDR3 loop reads CASSPDTVHGYTF. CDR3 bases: TGTGCCAGCAGCCCCGACACAGTGCATGGCTACACCTTC.

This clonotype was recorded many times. The DNA for the CDR3 is TGCAGTGCTATCGGGCGGGAGGGCCCCGGGGAGCTGTTTTTT. Translated, it gives CSAIGREGPGELFF. The gene calls are TRBV20-1 and TRBJ2-2, with TRBD2 identical over 9 bases. With 4 bases clipped from V and 6 bases from J, the junction kept 6 bases outside the gene matches. The CDR3 is 14 residues long. The germline V gene has CDR1 DFQATT and CDR2 SNEGSKA (reference sequence).

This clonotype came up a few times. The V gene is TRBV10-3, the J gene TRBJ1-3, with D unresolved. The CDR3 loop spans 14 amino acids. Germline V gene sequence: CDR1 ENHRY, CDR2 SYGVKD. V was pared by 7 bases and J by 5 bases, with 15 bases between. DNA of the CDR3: TGTGCCATCACCCGGACGGAGGGCAGAAACACCATATATTTT. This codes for CAITRTEGRNTIYF.

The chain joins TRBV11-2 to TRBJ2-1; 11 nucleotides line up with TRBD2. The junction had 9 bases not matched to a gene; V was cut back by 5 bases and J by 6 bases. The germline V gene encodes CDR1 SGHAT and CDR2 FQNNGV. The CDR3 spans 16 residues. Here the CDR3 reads CASSRLAGRGINEQFF. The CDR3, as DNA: TGTGCCAGCAGCCGACTAGCGGGGAGGGGGATCAATGAGCAGTTCTTC.

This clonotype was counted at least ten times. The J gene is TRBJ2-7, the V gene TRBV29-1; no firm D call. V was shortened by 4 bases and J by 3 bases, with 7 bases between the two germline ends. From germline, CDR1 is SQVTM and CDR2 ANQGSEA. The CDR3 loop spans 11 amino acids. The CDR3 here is CSVGNNYEQYF. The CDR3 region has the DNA TGCAGCGTTGGAAACAACTACGAGCAGTACTTC.

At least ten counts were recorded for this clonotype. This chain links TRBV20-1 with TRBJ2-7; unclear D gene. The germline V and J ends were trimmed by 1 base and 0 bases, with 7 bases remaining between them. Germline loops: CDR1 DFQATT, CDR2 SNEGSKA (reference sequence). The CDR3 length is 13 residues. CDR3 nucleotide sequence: TGCAGTGCTAGAGGCCAGAGCTCCTACGAGCAGTACTTC. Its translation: CSARGQSSYEQYF.

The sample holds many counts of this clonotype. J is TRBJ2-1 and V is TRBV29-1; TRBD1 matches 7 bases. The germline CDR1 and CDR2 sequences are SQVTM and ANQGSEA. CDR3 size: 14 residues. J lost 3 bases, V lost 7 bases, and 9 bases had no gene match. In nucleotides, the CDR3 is TGCAGCGAGAACCGGGACAGACACTACAATGAGCAGTTCTTC. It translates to CSENRDRHYNEQFF.

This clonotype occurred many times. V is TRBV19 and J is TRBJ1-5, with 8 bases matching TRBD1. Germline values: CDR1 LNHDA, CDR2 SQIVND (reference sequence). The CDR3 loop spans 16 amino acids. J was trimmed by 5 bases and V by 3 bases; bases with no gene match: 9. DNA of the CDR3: TGTGCCAGTAGTATGGTCAGGGGGCCCGTATATCAGCCCCAGCATTTT. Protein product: CASSMVRGPVYQPQHF.

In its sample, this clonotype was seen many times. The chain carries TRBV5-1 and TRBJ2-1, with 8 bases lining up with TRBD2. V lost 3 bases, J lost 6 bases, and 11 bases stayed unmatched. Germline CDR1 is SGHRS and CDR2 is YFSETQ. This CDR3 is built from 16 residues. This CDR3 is CASSSLGGLGPNEQFF. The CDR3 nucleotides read TGCGCCAGCAGCTCTTTGGGGGGACTAGGGCCCAATGAGCAGTTCTTC.

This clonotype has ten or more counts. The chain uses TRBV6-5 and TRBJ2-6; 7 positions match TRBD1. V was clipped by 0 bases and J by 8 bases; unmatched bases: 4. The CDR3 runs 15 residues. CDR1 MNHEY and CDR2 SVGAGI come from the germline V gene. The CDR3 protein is CASSYSAGGTNVLTF. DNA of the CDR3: TGTGCCAGCAGTTACTCGGCAGGGGGAACCAACGTCCTGACTTTC.

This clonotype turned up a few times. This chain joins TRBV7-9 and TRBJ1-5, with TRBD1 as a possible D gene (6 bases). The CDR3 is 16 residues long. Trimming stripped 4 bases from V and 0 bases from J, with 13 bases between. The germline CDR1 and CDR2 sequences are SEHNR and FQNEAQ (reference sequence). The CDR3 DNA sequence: TGTGCCAGCAGCTCGGGGGGGGCTGGTAGCAATCAGCCCCAGCATTTT. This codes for CASSSGGAGSNQPQHF.

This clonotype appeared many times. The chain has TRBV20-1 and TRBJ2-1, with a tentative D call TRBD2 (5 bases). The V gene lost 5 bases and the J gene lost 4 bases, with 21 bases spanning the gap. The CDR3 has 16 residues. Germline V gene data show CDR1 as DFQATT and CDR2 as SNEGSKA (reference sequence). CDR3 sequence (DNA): TGCAGTGCTCTATCCGCGGAACAAGGAGGATACAATGAGCAGTTCTTC. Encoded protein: CSALSAEQGGYNEQFF.

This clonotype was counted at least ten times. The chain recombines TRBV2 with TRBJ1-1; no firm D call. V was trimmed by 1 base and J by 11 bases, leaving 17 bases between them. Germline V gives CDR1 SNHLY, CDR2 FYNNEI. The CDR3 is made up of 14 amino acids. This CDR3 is CASSEGNRYAGAFF. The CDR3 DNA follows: TGTGCCAGCAGTGAAGGAAACCGCTACGCTGGGGCTTTCTTT.

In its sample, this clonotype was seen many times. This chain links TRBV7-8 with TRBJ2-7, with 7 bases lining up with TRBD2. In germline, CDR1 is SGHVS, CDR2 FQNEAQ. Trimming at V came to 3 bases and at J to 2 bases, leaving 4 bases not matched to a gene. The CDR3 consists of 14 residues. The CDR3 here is CASSLREGPYEQYF. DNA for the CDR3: TGTGCCAGCAGCTTGAGGGAGGGCCCCTACGAGCAGTACTTC. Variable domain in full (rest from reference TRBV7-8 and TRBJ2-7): GAGVSQSPRYKVAKRGQDVALRCDPISGHVSLFWYQQALGQGPEFLTYFQNEAQLDKSGLPSDRFFAERPEGSVSTLKIQRTQQEDSAVYLCASSLREGPYEQYFGPGTRLTVT.

CDR3 in amino acids: CSARSSTTEAFF. As DNA, the CDR3 is TGCAGTGCTAGATCCAGCACCACTGAAGCTTTCTTT. This chain uses TRBV20-1 with TRBJ1-1, with no clear D. Germline CDR1 and CDR2: DFQATT and SNEGSKA (reference sequence). V was cut by 2 bases and J by 4 bases, with 8 bases left in between. The CDR3 has 12 amino acids.